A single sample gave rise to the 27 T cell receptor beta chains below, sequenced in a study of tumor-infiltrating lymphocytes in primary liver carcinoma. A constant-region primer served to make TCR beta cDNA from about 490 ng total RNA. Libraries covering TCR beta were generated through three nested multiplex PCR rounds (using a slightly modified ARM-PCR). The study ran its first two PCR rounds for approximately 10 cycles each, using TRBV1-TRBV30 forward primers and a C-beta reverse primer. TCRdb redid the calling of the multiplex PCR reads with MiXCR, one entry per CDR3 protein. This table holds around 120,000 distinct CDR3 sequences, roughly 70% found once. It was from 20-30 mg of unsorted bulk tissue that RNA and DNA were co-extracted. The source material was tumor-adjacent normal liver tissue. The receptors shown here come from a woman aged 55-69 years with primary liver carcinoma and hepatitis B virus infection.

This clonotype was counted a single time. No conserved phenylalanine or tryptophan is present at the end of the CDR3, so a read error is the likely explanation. The CDR3 DNA reads as TGTGCCAGCACTGAGGCTGCCCCCTGCGAGCAGTACTTG. It encodes CASTEAAPCEQYL. V and J are TRBV2 and TRBJ2-7; unclear D gene. This CDR3 has 13 residues. Germline-derived CDR1 and CDR2 are SNHLY and FYNNEI. Trimming left V 7 bases short and J 6 bases short, with 16 bases between.

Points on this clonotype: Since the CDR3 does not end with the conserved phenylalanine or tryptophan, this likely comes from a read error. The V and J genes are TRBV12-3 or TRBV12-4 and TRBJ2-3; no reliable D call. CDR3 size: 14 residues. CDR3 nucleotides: TGTACCAGCAGTTTGCGGCCGAACACAGATACGCAGTATATT. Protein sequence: CTSSLRPNTDTQYI.

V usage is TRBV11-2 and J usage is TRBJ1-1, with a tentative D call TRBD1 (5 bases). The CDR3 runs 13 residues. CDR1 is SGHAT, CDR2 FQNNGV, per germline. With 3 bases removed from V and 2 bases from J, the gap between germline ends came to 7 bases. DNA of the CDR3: TGTGCCAGCAGCTTCGGGGCAAACACTGAAGCTTTCTTT. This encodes CASSFGANTEAFF.

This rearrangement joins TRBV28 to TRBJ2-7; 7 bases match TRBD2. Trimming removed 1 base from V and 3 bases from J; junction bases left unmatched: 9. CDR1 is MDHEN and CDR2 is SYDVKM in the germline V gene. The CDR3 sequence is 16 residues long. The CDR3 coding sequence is TGTGCCAGCAGTTTATTCCGGGACTATACTCTCTACGAGCAGTACTTC. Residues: CASSLFRDYTLYEQYF.

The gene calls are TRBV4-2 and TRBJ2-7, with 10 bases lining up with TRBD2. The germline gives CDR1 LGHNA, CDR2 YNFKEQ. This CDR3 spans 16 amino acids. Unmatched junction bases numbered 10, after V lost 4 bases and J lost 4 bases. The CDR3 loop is CASSPRTSGLSYEQYF. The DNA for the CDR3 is TGTGCCAGCAGCCCACGGACTAGCGGCCTATCATACGAGCAGTACTTC.

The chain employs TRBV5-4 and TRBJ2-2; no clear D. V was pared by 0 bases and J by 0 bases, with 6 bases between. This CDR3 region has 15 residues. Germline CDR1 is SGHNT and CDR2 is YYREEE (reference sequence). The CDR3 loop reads CASSLGPTNTGELFF. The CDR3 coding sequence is TGTGCCAGCAGCTTGGGGCCTACGAACACCGGGGAGCTGTTTTTT.

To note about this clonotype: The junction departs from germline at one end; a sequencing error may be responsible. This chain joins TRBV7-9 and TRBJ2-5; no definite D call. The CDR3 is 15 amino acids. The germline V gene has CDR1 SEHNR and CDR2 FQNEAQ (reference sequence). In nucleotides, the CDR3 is TGTGCCAACAGCATTAGAGGTACTGAAGAAGAGACCCAGTACTTC. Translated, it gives CANSIRGTEEETQYF.

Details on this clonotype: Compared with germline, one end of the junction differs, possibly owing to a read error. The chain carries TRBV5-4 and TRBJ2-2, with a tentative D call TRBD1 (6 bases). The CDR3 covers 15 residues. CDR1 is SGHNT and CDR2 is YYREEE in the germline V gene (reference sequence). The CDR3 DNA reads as TGTACCAGCAGACCGGGACAAGACTCAGCCGGGGAGCTGTTTTTT. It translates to CTSRPGQDSAGELFF.

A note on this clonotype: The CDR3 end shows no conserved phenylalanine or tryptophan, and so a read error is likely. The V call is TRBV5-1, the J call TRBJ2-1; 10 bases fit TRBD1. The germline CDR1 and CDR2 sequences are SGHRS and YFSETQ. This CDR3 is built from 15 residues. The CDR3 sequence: CASNLGTGVFNEQFL. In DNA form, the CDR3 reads TGCGCCAGCAACTTGGGGACAGGGGTTTTCAATGAGCAGTTCTTG.

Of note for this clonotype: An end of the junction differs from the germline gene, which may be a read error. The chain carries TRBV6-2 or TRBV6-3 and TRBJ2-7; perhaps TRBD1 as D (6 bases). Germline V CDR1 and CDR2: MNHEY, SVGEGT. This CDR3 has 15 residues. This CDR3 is CACSTGQPSSYEQYF. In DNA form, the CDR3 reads TGTGCCTGCAGTACCGGACAGCCCAGCTCCTACGAACAGTACTTC.

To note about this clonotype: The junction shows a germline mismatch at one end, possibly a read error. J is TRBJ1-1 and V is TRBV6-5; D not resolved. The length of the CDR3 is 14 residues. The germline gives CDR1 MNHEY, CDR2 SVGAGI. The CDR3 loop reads CVSNDAEVKTEAFF. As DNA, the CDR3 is TGTGTCAGCAACGACGCAGAGGTGAAAACTGAAGCTTTCTTT.

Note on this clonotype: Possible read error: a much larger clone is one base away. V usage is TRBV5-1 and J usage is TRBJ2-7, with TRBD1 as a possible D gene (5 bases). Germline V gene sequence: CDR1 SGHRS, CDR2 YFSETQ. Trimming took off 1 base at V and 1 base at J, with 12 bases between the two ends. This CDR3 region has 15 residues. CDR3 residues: CASSLRQSGSYEQYF. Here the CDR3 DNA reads TGCGCCAGCAGCTTGCGACAGAGTGGGTCCTACGAGCAGTACTTC.

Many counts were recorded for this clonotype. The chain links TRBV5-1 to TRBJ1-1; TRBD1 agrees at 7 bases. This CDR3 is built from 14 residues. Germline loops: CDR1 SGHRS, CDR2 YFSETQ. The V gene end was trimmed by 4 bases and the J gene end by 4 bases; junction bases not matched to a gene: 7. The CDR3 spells CASSAGTAVTEAFF. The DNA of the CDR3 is TGCGCCAGCAGCGCCGGGACAGCGGTCACTGAAGCTTTCTTT.

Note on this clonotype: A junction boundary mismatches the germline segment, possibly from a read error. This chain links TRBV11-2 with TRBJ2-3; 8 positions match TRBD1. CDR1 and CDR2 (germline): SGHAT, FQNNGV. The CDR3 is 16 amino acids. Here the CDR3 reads CASSIGQGSGSDMQYF. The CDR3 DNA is TGTGCGAGCAGCATAGGACAGGGTAGTGGTTCAGATATGCAGTATTTT.

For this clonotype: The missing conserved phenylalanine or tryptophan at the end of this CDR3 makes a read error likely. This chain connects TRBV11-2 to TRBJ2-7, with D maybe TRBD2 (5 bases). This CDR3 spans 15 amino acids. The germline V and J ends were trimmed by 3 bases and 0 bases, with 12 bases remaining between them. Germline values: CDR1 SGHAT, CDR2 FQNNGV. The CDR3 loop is CASSFSRGSSYEQYL. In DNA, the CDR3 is TGTGCCAGCAGCTTTAGTCGGGGAAGCTCCTACGAGCAGTACCTC.

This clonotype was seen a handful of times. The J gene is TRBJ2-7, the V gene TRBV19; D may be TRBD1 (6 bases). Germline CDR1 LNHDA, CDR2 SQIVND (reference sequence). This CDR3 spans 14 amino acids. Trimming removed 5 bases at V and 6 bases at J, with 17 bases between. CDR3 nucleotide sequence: TGTGCCAGTAGTCTTTTGACAGGTTTCTCCGAGCAGTACTTC. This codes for CASSLLTGFSEQYF.

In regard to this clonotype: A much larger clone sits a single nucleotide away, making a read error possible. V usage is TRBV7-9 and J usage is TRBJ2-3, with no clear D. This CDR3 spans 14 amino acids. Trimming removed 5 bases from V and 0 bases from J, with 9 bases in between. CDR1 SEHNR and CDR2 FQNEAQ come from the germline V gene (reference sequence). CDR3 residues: CASSQCGSTDTQYF. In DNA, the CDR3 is TGTGCCAGCAGCCAATGTGGTAGCACAGATACGCAGTATTTT.

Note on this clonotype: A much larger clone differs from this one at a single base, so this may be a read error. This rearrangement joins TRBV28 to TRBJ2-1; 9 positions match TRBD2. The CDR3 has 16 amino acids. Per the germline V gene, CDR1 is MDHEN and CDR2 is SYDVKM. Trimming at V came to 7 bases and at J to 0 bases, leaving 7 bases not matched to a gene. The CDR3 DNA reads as TGTGCCAGCACCCCCAGCGGGAGGTGCTCCTACAATGAGCAGTTCTTC. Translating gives CASTPSGRCSYNEQFF.

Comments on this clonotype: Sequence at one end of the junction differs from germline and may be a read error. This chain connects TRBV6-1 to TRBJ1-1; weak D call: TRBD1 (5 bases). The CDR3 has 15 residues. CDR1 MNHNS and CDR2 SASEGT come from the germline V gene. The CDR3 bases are TGTGTCACCCAACCGCCGGGACGGGCGAACACTGAACCTTTCTTT. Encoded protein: CVTQPPGRANTEPFF.

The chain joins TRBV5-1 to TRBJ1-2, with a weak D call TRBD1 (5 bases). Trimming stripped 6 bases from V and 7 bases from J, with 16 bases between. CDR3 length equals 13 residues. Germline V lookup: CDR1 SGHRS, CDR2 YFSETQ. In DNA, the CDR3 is TGCGCCAGCAACTGGGGCTGTGAGAGTGGCTACACCTTC. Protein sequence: CASNWGCESGYTF.

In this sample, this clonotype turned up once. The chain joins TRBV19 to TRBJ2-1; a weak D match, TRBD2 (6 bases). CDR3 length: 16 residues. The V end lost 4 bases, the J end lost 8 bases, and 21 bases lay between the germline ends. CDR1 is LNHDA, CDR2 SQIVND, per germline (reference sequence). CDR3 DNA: TGTGCCAGTAGTACCAGGACCAACGGGAGAGGGGATGAGCAGTTCTTC. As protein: CASSTRTNGRGDEQFF.

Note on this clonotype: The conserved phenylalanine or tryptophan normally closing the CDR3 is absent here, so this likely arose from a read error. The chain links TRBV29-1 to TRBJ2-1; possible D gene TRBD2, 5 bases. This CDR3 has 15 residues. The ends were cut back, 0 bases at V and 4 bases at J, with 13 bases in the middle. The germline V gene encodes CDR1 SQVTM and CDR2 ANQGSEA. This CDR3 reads CSVEDGGGSYNEQFL. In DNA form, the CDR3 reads TGCAGCGTTGAAGATGGAGGCGGTTCTTACAATGAGCAGTTCCTC.

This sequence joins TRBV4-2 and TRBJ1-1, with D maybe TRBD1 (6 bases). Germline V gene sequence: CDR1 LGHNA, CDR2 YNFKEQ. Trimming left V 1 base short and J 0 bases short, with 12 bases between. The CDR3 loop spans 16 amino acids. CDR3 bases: TGTGCCAGCAGCCAAGTAGGGGGTAACATGAACACTGAAGCTTTCTTT. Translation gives CASSQVGGNMNTEAFF.

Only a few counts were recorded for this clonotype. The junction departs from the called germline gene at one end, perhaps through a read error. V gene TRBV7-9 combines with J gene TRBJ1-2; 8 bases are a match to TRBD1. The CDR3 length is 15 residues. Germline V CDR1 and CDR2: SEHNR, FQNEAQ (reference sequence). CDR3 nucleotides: TGTGCCGGCAGCTTATCCGCGACAGGGGAGGATGGCTACACCTTC. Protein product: CAGSLSATGEDGYTF.

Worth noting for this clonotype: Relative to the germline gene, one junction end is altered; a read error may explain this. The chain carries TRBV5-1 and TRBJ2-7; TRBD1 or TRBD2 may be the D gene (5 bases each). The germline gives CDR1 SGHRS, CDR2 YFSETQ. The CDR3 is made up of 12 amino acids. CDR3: CASSLGGDEQHF. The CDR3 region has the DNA TGCGCCAGCAGCTTGGGAGGGGACGAGCAGCACTTC.

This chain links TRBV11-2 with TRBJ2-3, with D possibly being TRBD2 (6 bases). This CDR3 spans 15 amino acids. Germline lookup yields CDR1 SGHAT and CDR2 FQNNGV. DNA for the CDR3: TGTACTAGCAGCCGGGACCTTTCTAGCTCAGATACGCAGTATTTT. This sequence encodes CTSSRDLSSSDTQYF.

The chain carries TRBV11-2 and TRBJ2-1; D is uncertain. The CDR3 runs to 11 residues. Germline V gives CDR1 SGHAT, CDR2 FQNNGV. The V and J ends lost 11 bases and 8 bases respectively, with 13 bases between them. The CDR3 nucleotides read TGTGCCTACAGCCGCAGCTATGAGCAGTTCTTC. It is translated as CAYSRSYEQFF.